These T cell receptor beta chains were read from a single sample in a study of blood T cell repertoires in COVID-19. The protocol was immunoSEQ multiplex PCR, while the TCRdb copy is restricted to in-frame clones and leaves out a portion. Among 400,000 or so clones listed, about 88% were seen once. Material for sequencing was peripheral blood. These receptors were collected from a woman in her 40s with COVID-19, enrolled during active disease. Each CDR3 is given with its conserved first and last residue. Each record gives: clone size, D gene, V gene, J gene, CDR3 protein, CDR3 DNA. D genes are given only for firm matches. Clone size appears in some rows only: once, few, many, or a class for an expanded clone.

>NA|NA|TRBV6-6|TRBJ1-2
CASSNTGKGYTF
TGTGCCAGCAGTAATACAGGGAAGGGCTACACCTTC
>NA|TRBD2|TRBV29-1|TRBJ2-7
CSVAGVSSYEQYF
TGCAGCGTCGCGGGGGTAAGCTCCTACGAGCAGTACTTC
>NA|NA|TRBV6-2/TRBV6-3|TRBJ2-2
CASSYMVARGTGELFF
TGTGCCAGCAGTTACATGGTAGCCAGGGGAACCGGGGAGCTGTTTTTT
>NA|NA|TRBV28|TRBJ2-5
CASSVRGRETQYF
TGTGCCAGCAGTGTCAGGGGTCGAGAGACCCAGTACTTC
>NA|NA|TRBV28|TRBJ1-5
CASSLQARSNQPQHF
TGTGCCAGCAGTTTACAGGCCAGGAGCAATCAGCCCCAGCATTTT
>NA|TRBD1|TRBV5-1|TRBJ2-2
CASSLAGQGNTGELFF
TGCGCCAGCAGCTTGGCGGGACAGGGTAACACCGGGGAGCTGTTTTTT
>NA|TRBD1|TRBV27|TRBJ2-6
CASSFRPGTGIPRGANVLTF
TGTGCCAGCAGTTTCCGACCCGGGACAGGGATCCCAAGGGGGGCCAACGTCCTGACTTTC
>NA|TRBD2|TRBV7-9|TRBJ2-3
CASSLGLAGGTDTQYF
TGTGCCAGCAGCTTAGGACTAGCGGGAGGTACAGATACGCAGTATTTT
>NA|NA|TRBV27|TRBJ2-2
CASNEIGLYTGELFF
TGTGCCAGCAACGAAATAGGACTCTACACCGGGGAGCTGTTTTTT
>NA|TRBD1|TRBV7-2|TRBJ1-2
CASSLGAGTGNGYTF
TGTGCCAGCAGCTTAGGGGCCGGGACAGGGAATGGCTACACCTTC
>NA|TRBD1|TRBV28|TRBJ1-5
CASDRTGHNQPQHF
TGTGCCAGCGATAGGACAGGCCACAATCAGCCCCAGCATTTT
>once|NA|TRBV7-9|TRBJ1-3
CASSLTTGNTIYF
TGTGCCAGCAGCTTAACAACGGGAAACACCATATATTTT
>NA|TRBD2|TRBV19|TRBJ2-3
CASSIEGGGATDTQYF
TGTGCCAGTAGTATAGAAGGCGGGGGGGCGACAGATACGCAGTATTTT
>NA|NA|TRBV5-4|TRBJ1-1
CASSLVVRENTEAFF
TGTGCCAGCAGCTTGGTTGTCAGGGAGAACACTGAAGCTTTCTTT
>NA|NA|TRBV7-8|TRBJ1-4
CASSTRGEKLFF
TGTGCCAGCAGCACTAGGGGGGAAAAACTGTTTTTT
>NA|NA|TRBV3-1/TRBV3-2|TRBJ2-1
CASSQDRGARRGGYNEQFF
TGTGCCAGCAGCCAAGATCGAGGGGCGCGGAGGGGGGGATACAATGAGCAGTTCTTC
>once|NA|TRBV28|TRBJ1-1
CASRGSRGAGAFF
TGTGCCAGCAGGGGGAGTCGGGGGGCCGGAGCTTTCTTT